This T cell receptor beta chain was captured in a study of shared clonotypes between healthy human individuals. V shed 1 base and J shed 1 base, with 10 bases lying between them. This CDR3 comprises 15 residues. CDR1 is SEHNR, CDR2 FQNEAQ, per germline (reference sequence). TCRdb's copy holds only in-frame clones and misses some; the assay was immunoSEQ multiplex PCR. The table includes 850,000 to 1,200,000 clones, about three quarters detected once. In this sample, this clone turned up a few times. The specimen sequenced was memory CD4+ T cells sorted from blood. Documented subset: CD45RA-negative fraction. This TCR derives from a man aged 18-30 years in good health. The chain combines TRBV7-9 with TRBJ1-2; unclear D gene. As DNA, the CDR3 is TGTGCCAGCAGCTTAGGACGGAATGGTAACTATGGCTACACCTTC. Its translation is CASSLGRNGNYGYTF. The full variable domain, completed using reference TRBV7-9 and TRBJ1-2, is DTGVSQNPRHKITKRGQNVTFRCDPISEHNRLYWYRQTLGQGPEFLTYFQNEAQLEKSRLLSDRFSAERPKGSFSTLEIQRTEQGDSAMYLCASSLGRNGNYGYTFGSGTRLTVV.